Sequencing of this TCR beta chain was carried out in a study of cytomegalovirus exposure and HLA in healthy donors. Study-wide findings and caveats: Association of about 17,000 TCR beta sequences with HLA alleles was found at 0.05 false discovery rate in a later analysis.

The CDR3 has 14 amino acids. Germline loops: CDR1 MNHNS, CDR2 SASEGT. Trimming removed 7 bases at V and 3 bases at J, with 12 bases between. In the case of this clone: The antigen is not known.

PCR used 60 Vbeta primers and 13 Jbeta primers. Assay used: immunoSEQ multiplex PCR; TCRdb lists only in-frame clones, some missing. The sample carries around 180,000 clones, 65% to 85% recorded once. The TCR originated in a man aged 55 to 70 in good health and CMV-seronegative. The sequencing sample was made of PBMCs. V is TRBV6-1 and J is TRBJ2-2, with a possible D match to TRBD2 (6 bases). The CDR3 sequence: CASMIGSHTGELFF. CDR3 DNA: TGTGCCAGCATGATCGGGAGTCACACCGGGGAGCTGTTTTTT.